The subject of this entry is one TCR beta chain. This sample stems from a study of T cell changes during pregnancy in multiple sclerosis. The CDR3 has 15 amino acids. With 5 bases clipped from V and 5 bases from J, the junction kept 6 bases outside the gene matches. Germline loops: CDR1 MNHEY, CDR2 SMNVEV (reference sequence). Here immunoSEQ multiplex PCR was the method, and the copy in TCRdb shows in-frame clones only, minus some. The table has approximately 63,000 clones, over 90% seen once. V usage is TRBV27 and J usage is TRBJ2-5; 12 bases are a match to TRBD2. This sample comprised CD8+ T cells from peripheral blood mononuclear cells, obtained in the third trimester of pregnancy. The TCR originated in a female donor with multiple sclerosis, enrolled in a pregnancy study. As DNA, the CDR3 is TGTGCCAGCAGTCCGACCCTAGCGGGAGGGGAGACCCAGTACTTC. As protein: CASSPTLAGGETQYF.